The TCR beta chain under discussion was sequenced for a study of identical twins. General study findings and limits: The models systematically underestimated how much out-of-frame TCR alpha was shared in monozygotic twins.

All donors comprised healthy Caucasians. The cDNA had a unique molecular identifier and a template-switch universal primer site. TCRdb analysed the 5' RACE reads with MiXCR anew, one entry per CDR3 protein. The data show 1.5 million to 2 million distinct CDR3 sequences, around 33% seen once. The CDR3 extends over 11 amino acids. V dropped 1 base and J dropped 10 bases, with 6 bases sitting between them. The germline V gene encodes CDR1 SEHNR and CDR2 FQNEAQ (reference sequence). In its sample, this clonotype was seen a few times. The antigen is undetermined. The source of this sequence is a newborn girl in good health. Input material: cord blood. The rearrangement links TRBV7-9 to TRBJ2-3; D remains unclear. The CDR3 nucleotides read TGTGCCAGCAGCTTAGATTGGTCGCAGTATTTT. Translated, it gives CASSLDWSQYF.